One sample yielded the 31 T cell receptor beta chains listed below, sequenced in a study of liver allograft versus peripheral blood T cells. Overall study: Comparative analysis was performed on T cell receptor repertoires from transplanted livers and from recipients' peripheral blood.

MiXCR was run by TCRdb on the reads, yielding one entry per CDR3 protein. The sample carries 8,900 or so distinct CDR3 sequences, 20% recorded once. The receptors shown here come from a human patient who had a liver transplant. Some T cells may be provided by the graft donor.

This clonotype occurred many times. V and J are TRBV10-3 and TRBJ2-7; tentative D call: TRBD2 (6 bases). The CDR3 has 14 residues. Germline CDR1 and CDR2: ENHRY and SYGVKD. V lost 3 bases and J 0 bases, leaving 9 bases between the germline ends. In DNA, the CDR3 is TGTGCCATCAGTGATCAGACTAGCTCCTACGAGCAGTACTTC. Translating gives CAISDQTSSYEQYF.

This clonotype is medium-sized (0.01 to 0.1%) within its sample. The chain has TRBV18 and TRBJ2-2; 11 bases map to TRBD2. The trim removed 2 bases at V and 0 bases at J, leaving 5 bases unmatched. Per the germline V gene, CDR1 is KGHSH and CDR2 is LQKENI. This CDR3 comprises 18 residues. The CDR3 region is CASSPNRLAGSNTGELFF. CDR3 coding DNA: TGTGCCAGCTCACCAAATCGACTAGCGGGGTCGAACACCGGGGAGCTGTTTTTT.

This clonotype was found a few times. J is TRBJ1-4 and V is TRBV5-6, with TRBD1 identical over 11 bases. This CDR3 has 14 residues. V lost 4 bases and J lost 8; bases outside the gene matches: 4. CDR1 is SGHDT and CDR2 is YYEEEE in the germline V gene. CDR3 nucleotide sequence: TGTGCCAGCAGCCCGGGACAGGGGGAGGAAAAACTGTTTTTT. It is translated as CASSPGQGEEKLFF.

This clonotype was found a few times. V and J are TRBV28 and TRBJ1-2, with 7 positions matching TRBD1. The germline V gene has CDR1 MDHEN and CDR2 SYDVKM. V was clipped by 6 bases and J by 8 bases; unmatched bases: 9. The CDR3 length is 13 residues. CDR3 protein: CASRDRSKEGYTF. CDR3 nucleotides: TGTGCCAGCAGGGACAGGTCAAAAGAGGGCTACACCTTC.

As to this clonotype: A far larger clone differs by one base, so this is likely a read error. The CDR3, as DNA: TGTGCCAGCAGTGCCGGACTAGCGGGAGCCAATGAGCAGTTCTTC. It encodes CASSAGLAGANEQFF. The V call is TRBV6-1, the J call TRBJ2-1; 13 bases are shared with TRBD2. The germline CDR1 and CDR2 sequences are MNHNS and SASEGT. The CDR3 covers 15 residues. With 4 bases clipped from V and 6 bases from J, the junction kept 3 bases outside the gene matches.

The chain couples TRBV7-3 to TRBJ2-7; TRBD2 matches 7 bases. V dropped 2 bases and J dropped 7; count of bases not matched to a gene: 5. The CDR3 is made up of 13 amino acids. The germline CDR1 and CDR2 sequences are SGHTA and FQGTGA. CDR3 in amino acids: CASSLGRAGEQYF. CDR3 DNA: TGTGCCAGCAGCTTAGGGAGGGCGGGAGAGCAGTACTTC.

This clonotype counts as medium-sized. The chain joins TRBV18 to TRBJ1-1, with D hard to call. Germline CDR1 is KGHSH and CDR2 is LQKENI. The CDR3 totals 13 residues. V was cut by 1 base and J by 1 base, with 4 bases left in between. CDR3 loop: CASSPRGNTEAFF. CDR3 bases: TGTGCCAGCTCACCACGAGGGAACACTGAAGCTTTCTTT.

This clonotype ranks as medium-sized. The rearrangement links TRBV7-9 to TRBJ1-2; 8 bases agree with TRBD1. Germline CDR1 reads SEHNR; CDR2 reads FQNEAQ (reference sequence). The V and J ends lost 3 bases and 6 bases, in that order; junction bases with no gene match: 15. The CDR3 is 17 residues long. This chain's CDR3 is CASSLLLGMGRGHGYTF. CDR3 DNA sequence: TGTGCCAGCAGCTTGTTGTTGGGTATGGGCAGGGGGCATGGCTACACCTTC.

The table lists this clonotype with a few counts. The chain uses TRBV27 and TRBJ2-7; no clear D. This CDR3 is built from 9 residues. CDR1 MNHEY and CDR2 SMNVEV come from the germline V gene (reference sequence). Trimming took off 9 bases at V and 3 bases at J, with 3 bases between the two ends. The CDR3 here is CASRYEQYF. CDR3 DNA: TGTGCCAGTCGCTACGAGCAGTACTTC.

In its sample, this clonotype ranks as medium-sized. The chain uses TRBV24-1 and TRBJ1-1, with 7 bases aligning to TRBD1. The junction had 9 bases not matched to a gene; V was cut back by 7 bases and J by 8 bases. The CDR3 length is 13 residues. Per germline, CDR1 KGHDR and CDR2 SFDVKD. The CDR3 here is CATSTGARTEAFF. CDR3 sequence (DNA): TGTGCCACCAGCACAGGGGCGAGGACAGAAGCTTTCTTT.

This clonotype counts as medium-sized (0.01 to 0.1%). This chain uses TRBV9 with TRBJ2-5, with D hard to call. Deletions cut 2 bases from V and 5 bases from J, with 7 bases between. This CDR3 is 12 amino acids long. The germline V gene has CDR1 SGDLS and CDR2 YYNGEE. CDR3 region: CASSVGGETQYF. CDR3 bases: TGTGCCAGCAGCGTGGGCGGTGAGACCCAGTACTTC.

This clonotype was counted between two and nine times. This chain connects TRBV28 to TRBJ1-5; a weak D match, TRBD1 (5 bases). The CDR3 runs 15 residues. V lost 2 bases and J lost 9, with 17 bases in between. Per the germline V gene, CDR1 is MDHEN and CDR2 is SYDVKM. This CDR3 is CASSLGTSNGGPQHF. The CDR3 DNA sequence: TGTGCCAGCAGTTTAGGGACCTCAAACGGTGGGCCCCAGCATTTT.

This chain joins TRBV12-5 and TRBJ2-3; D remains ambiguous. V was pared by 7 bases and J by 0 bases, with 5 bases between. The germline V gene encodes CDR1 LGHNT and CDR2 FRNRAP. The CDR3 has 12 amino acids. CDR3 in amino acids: CASVGSTDTQYF. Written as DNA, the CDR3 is TGTGCTAGTGTGGGTAGCACAGATACGCAGTATTTT. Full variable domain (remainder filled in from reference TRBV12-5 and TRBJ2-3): DARVTQTPRHKVTEMGQEVTMRCQPILGHNTVFWYRQTMMQGLELLAYFRNRAPLDDSGMPKDRFSAEMPDATLATLKIQPSEPRDSAVYFCASVGSTDTQYFGPGTRLTVL.

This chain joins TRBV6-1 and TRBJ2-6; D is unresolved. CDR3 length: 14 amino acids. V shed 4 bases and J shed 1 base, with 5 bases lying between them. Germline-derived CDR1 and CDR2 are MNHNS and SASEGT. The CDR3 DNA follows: TGTGCCAGCAGTGGGGGATCTGGGGCCAACGTCCTGACTTTC. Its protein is CASSGGSGANVLTF.

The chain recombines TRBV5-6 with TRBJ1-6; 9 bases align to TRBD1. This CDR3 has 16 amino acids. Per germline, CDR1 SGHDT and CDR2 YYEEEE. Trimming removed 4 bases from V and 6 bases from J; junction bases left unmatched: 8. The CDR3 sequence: CASSPGTGSFNSPLHF. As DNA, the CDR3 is TGTGCCAGCAGCCCCGGGACAGGGTCTTTTAATTCACCCCTCCACTTT.

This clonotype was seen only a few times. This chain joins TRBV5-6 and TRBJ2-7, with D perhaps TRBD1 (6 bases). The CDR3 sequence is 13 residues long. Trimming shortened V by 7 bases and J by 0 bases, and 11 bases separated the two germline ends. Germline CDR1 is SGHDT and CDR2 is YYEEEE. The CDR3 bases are TGTGCCAGCGGCCGGGACAACTCCTACGAGCAGTACTTC. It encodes CASGRDNSYEQYF. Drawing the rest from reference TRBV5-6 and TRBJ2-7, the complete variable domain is DAGVTQSPTHLIKTRGQQVTLRCSPKSGHDTVSWYQQALGQGPQFIFQYYEEEERQRGNFPDRFSGHQFPNYSSELNVNALLLGDSALYLCASGRDNSYEQYFGPGTRLTVT.

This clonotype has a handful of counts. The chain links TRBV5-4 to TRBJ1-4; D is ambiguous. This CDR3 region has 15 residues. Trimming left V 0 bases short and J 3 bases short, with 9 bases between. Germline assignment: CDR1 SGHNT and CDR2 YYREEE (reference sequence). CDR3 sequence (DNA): TGTGCCAGCAGCTTGGCCGGGCCGGCTAATGAAAAACTGTTTTTT. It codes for CASSLAGPANEKLFF.

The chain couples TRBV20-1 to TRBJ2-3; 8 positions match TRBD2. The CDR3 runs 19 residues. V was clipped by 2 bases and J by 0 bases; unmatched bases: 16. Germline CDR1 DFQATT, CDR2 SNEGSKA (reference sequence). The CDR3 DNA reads TGCAGTGCTAGACATCCCCTCGGGGGGGGCGGGGAGAGCACAGATACGCAGTATTTT. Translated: CSARHPLGGGGESTDTQYF.

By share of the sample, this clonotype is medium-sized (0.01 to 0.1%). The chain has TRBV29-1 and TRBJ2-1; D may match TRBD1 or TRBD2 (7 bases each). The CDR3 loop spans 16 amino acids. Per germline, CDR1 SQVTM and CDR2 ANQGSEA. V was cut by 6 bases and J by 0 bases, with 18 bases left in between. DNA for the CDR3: TGCAGCGTCGGACAGGCCGGGGGGAGCTCCTACAATGAGCAGTTCTTC. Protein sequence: CSVGQAGGSSYNEQFF.

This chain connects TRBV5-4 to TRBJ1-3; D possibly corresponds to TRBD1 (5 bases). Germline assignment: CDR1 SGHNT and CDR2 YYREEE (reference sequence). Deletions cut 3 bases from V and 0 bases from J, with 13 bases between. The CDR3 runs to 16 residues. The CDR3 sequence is CASSSAQGRSGNTIYF. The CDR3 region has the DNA TGTGCCAGCAGCTCTGCTCAGGGCCGCTCTGGAAACACCATATATTTT.

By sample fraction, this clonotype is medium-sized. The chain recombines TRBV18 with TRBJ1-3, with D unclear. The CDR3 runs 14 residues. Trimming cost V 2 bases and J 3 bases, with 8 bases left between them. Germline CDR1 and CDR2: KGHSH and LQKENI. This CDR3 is CASSPGLNGNTIYF. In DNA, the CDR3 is TGTGCCAGCTCACCAGGCCTGAATGGAAACACCATATATTTT.

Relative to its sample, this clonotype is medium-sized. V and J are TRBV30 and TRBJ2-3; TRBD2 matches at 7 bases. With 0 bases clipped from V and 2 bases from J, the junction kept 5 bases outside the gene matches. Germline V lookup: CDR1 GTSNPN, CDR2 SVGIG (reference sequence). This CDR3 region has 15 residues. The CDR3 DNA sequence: TGTGCCTGGAGTGTCGGGCGGGGGTACACAGATACGCAGTATTTT. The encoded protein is CAWSVGRGYTDTQYF.

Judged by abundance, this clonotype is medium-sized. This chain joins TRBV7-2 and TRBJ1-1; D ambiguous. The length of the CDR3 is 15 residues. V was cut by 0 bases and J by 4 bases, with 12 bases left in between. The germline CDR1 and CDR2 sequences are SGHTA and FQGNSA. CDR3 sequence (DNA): TGTGCCAGCAGCTTAGCGAGTGGGTCCCGCACTGAAGCTTTCTTT. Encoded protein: CASSLASGSRTEAFF.

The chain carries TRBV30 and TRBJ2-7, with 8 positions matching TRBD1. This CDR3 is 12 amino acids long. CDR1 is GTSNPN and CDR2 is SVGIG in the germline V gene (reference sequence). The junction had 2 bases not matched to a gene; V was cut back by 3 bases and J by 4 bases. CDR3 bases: TGTGCCTGGAGGAGGACAGGGTACGAGCAGTACTTC. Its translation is CAWRRTGYEQYF.

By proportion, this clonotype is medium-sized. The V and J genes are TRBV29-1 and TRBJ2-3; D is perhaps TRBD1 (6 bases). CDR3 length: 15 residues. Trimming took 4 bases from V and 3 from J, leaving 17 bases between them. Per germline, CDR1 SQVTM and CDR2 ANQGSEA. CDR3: CSVVLNRVLTDTQYF. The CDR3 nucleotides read TGCAGCGTTGTATTAAACAGGGTTTTAACAGATACGCAGTATTTT.

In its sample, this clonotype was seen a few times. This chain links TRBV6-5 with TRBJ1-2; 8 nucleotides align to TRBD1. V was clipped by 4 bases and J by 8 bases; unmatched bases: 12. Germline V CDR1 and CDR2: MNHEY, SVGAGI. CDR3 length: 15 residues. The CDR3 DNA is TGTGCCAGCAGTTCCCGGACAGGGCCAGCGGCCGGCTACACCTTC. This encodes CASSSRTGPAAGYTF.

The CDR3 spells CSARDYVSGNQPQHF. The CDR3 nucleotides are TGCAGTGCTAGAGATTACGTTTCAGGCAATCAGCCCCAGCATTTT. The chain joins TRBV20-1 to TRBJ1-5; unclear D gene. CDR1 is DFQATT and CDR2 is SNEGSKA in the germline V gene (reference sequence). Trimming took 0 bases from V and 2 from J, leaving 11 bases between them. The CDR3 contains 15 residues.

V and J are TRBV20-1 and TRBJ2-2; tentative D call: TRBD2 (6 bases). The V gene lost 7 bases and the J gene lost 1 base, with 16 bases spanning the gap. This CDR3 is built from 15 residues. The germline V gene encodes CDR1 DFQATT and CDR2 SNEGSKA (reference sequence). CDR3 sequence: CSVLGLTLNTGELFF. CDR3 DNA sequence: TGCAGTGTCCTGGGACTGACATTGAACACCGGGGAGCTGTTTTTT.

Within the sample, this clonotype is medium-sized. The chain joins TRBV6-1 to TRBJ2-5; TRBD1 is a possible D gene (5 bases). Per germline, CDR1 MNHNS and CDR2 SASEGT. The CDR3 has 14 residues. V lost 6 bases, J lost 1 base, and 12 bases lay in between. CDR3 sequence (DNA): TGTGCCAGCAGGAACCTTGGGGCCCAAGAGACCCAGTACTTC. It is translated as CASRNLGAQETQYF.

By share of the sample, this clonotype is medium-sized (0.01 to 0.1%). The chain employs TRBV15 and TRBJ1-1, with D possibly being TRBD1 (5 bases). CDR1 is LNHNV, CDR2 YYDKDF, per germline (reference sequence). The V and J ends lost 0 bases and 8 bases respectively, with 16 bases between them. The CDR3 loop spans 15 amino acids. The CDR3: CATSRDRGPSGEAFF. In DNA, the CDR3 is TGTGCCACCAGCAGAGATCGGGGCCCCAGTGGGGAAGCTTTCTTT.

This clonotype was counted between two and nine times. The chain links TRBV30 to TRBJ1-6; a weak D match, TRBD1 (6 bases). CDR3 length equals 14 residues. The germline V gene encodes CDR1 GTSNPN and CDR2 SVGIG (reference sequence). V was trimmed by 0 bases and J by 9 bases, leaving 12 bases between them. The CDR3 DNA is TGTGCCTGGAGTGTACTGGGGGGCGCTTCACCCCTCCACTTT. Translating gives CAWSVLGGASPLHF.